The 12 T cell receptor beta chains listed next were all sequenced from one sample in a study of cytomegalovirus exposure and HLA in healthy donors. 60 Vbeta and 13 Jbeta primers were used in PCR. Data came from immunoSEQ multiplex PCR; TCRdb stores just in-frame clones and leaves some out. The top ten clones hold about 13% of a sample with fewer than 200,000 clones, approximately 80% of them seen once. Sequencing was performed on PBMCs. Receptors originate from a woman aged 50 to 65 in good health and CMV-seronegative.

The chain has TRBV15 and TRBJ2-3, with TRBD2 as a possible D gene (6 bases). Germline V gene sequence: CDR1 LNHNV, CDR2 YYDKDF (reference sequence). The V and J ends lost 3 bases and 0 bases respectively, with 10 bases between them. The CDR3 loop spans 15 amino acids. The CDR3 loop reads CATSSYSGSTDTQYF. In nucleotides, the CDR3 is TGTGCCACCAGCAGTTATAGCGGTAGCACAGATACGCAGTATTTT.

The gene calls are TRBV7-8 and TRBJ1-5; D is ambiguous. Germline values: CDR1 SGHVS, CDR2 FQNEAQ. V lost 3 bases and J lost 0, with 6 bases in between. This CDR3 has 14 residues. The CDR3 nucleotides are TGTGCCAGCAGCTTTCCCCATAGCAATCAGCCCCAGCATTTT. It yields the protein CASSFPHSNQPQHF.

The chain has TRBV23-1 and TRBJ1-4; 7 positions match TRBD1. TRBV23-1 is an ORF, and what it does is uncertain. V lost 0 bases to trimming and J lost 8 bases; unmatched junction nucleotides: 6. CDR3 length equals 15 residues. The CDR3 spells CASSQSDRIGEKLFF. The CDR3 DNA follows: TGCGCCAGCAGTCAATCGGACAGGATAGGCGAAAAACTGTTTTTT.

The chain joins TRBV19 to TRBJ1-1; D not certain. The CDR3 sequence is 19 residues long. V lost 3 bases and J 3 bases, leaving 26 bases between the germline ends. CDR1 LNHDA and CDR2 SQIVND come from the germline V gene (reference sequence). CDR3 sequence (DNA): TGTGCCAGTAGTATCGAGGGCGCGTATGCGTGGGGATCTGACACTGAAGCTTTCTTT. Its protein product is CASSIEGAYAWGSDTEAFF.

The chain joins TRBV15 to TRBJ1-2, with TRBD1 as a possible D gene (5 bases). V was cut by 3 bases and J by 4 bases, with 12 bases left in between. CDR1 is LNHNV, CDR2 YYDKDF, per germline (reference sequence). This CDR3 has 14 residues. DNA for the CDR3: TGTGCCACCAGCAGCAGGCGGGGGGTCTATGGCTACACCTTC. The encoded protein is CATSSRRGVYGYTF. Filled out from reference TRBV15 and TRBJ1-2, the complete variable domain reads DAMVIQNPRYQVTQFGKPVTLSCSQTLNHNVMYWYQQKSSQAPKLLFHYYDKDFNNEADTPDNFQSRRPNTSFCFLDIRSPGLGDTAMYLCATSSRRGVYGYTFGSGTRLTVV.

J is TRBJ1-4 and V is TRBV2; 8 bases line up with TRBD1. CDR3 size: 16 residues. V gave up 3 bases and J gave up 3 bases; unmatched junction bases: 6. The V gene's germline CDR1 is SNHLY and CDR2 FYNNEI. CDR3 residues: CASSERVQGANEKLFF. The CDR3 bases are TGTGCCAGCAGTGAGAGAGTACAGGGGGCTAATGAAAAACTGTTTTTT. The full variable domain, with the rest looked up from reference TRBV2 and TRBJ1-4, is EPEVTQTPSHQVTQMGQEVILRCVPISNHLYFYWYRQILGQKVEFLVSFYNNEISEKSEIFDDQFSVERPDGSNFTLKIRSTKLEDSAMYFCASSERVQGANEKLFFGSGTQLSVL.

This clone was recorded only once. J is TRBJ1-2 and V is TRBV5-4; TRBD1 matches 7 bases. Per the germline V gene, CDR1 is SGHNT and CDR2 is YYREEE (reference sequence). This CDR3 has 15 amino acids. The J segment lost 6 bases and the V segment lost 0 bases, leaving 8 bases of the junction unmatched. Written as DNA, the CDR3 is TGTGCCAGCAGCTTGGGATTAGACAGGGCAAATGGCTACACCTTC. Translation: CASSLGLDRANGYTF.

As regards this clone: This CDR3 is also generated by other DNA sequences in the sample. The rearrangement joins TRBV5-1 to TRBJ2-7; 8 nucleotides align to TRBD1. With 4 bases clipped from V and 2 bases from J, the junction kept 5 bases outside the gene matches. The CDR3 contains 14 residues. Germline CDR1 reads SGHRS; CDR2 reads YFSETQ. CDR3 sequence reads: CASSLGQGPYEQYF. CDR3 nucleotides: TGCGCCAGCAGCCTCGGACAGGGCCCCTACGAGCAGTACTTC.

The chain couples TRBV7-8 to TRBJ1-3; 8 bases match TRBD1. CDR1 and CDR2 (germline): SGHVS, FQNEAQ. With 6 bases clipped from V and 9 bases from J, the junction kept 19 bases outside the gene matches. CDR3 length: 17 residues. CDR3 nucleotide sequence: TGTGCCAGCAGTCTAAACTCAGGGGGCACGTCCTTCGGCACCATATATTTT. Protein product: CASSLNSGGTSFGTIYF.

The gene calls are TRBV6-1 and TRBJ2-5, with D tentatively TRBD2 (6 bases). The J call may be faulty, since TRBJ2-7 better matches the DNA end. Germline V gene lookup returns CDR1 MNHNS and CDR2 SASEGT. The CDR3 covers 13 residues. The CDR3 coding sequence is TGTGCCATTCCCGGCGGGGTCTACTACGAGCAGTACTTC. Amino acids: CAIPGGVYYEQYF.

This clone was detected only a few times. This chain uses TRBV6-1 with TRBJ2-5, with 9 bases fitting TRBD1. Losses at the gene ends were 2 bases for V and 5 bases for J; bases not matched to a gene: 6. Germline CDR1 is MNHNS and CDR2 is SASEGT. CDR3 size: 15 residues. The CDR3 loop reads CASSEPGQGRETQYF. The CDR3 DNA reads TGTGCCAGCAGTGAACCGGGACAGGGAAGGGAGACCCAGTACTTC.

The genes are TRBV6-1 and TRBJ1-5; tentative D call: TRBD1 (5 bases). The CDR3 loop spans 15 amino acids. In germline, CDR1 is MNHNS, CDR2 SASEGT. Trimming cost V 5 bases and J 4 bases, with 15 bases left between them. For the CDR3, the DNA is TGTGCCAGCAGTCCCCTTGGGGGGTTTAATCAGCCCCAGCATTTT. As protein: CASSPLGGFNQPQHF.